The clone carrying this T cell receptor (beta chain) was seen only once. TCRdb reanalysed the RT-PCR reads using MiXCR and keeps one entry per CDR3 protein. This sample carries fewer than 700,000 distinct CDR3 sequences, 10% to 15% of them seen once, and the ten largest clones take around 14%. This entry comes from a study of response to subunit inactivated influenza vaccine. This CDR3 region has 13 residues. CDR1 and CDR2 (germline): SGHDN, FVKESK. V lost 8 bases to trimming and J lost 0 bases, with 10 bases between them. This clonotype originated in a man between 50 and 59 years old who received an inactivated influenza vaccine. The material sequenced was PBMCs from blood, taken roughly 47 days after vaccination. The chain combines TRBV14 with TRBJ1-1; no reliable D call. CDR3 region: CASQTSMNTEAFF. In nucleotides, the CDR3 is TGTGCCAGCCAAACAAGTATGAACACTGAAGCTTTCTTT.